Following are 8 T cell receptor beta chains from one sample sequenced in a study of shared clonotypes between healthy human individuals. Profiling relied on immunoSEQ multiplex PCR, and the TCRdb table lists in-frame clones only, not all of them. The table records 2 million to 2.5 million clones, under 97% of them present only once. Sequencing input: naive CD4+ T cells sorted from blood. Noted subset: CD45RA+ positively selected. These receptors were collected from a man in his late teens or twenties in good health.

The V and J genes are TRBV21-1 and TRBJ2-1; whether TRBD2, the table's D call, matches the DNA was not checked. TRBV21-1 is listed as a pseudogene. This CDR3 has 17 amino acids. As DNA, the CDR3 is TGTGCCAGCAGCAGAGCTCTAGCGGGGCCTCTTTACAATGAGCAGTTCTTC. Translation gives CASSRALAGPLYNEQFF.

The rearrangement uses TRBV6-5 and TRBJ1-4, with D unclear. V lost 0 bases, J lost 8 bases, and 10 bases lay in between. This CDR3 contains 14 residues. Per germline, CDR1 MNHEY and CDR2 SVGAGI. CDR3 amino acids: CASSYSGISEKLFF. The CDR3 DNA follows: TGTGCCAGCAGTTACTCAGGGATCAGCGAAAAACTGTTTTTT.

The V and J genes are TRBV29-1 and TRBJ1-5; TRBD1 matches at 9 bases. The CDR3 runs 15 residues. V trimming: 6 bases; J trimming: 4 bases; junction bases outside the gene matches: 10. The germline CDR1 and CDR2 sequences are SQVTM and ANQGSEA. Here the CDR3 DNA reads TGCAGCGTAGCGACCGGGACAGGGATTAATCAGCCCCAGCATTTT. Translated: CSVATGTGINQPQHF.

The chain links TRBV6-5 to TRBJ1-6; 11 bases are shared with TRBD1. CDR1 and CDR2 from the germline V gene are MNHEY and SVGAGI. This CDR3 contains 15 residues. V was clipped by 4 bases and J by 7 bases; unmatched bases: 3. The CDR3 region is CASSSGQGVNSPLHF. CDR3 bases: TGTGCCAGCAGTTCGGGACAGGGGGTAAATTCACCCCTCCACTTT.

In DNA, the CDR3 is TGTGCCTGGAGGGGGACAGGACGTGGCAATGAAAAACTGTTTTTT. As protein: CAWRGTGRGNEKLFF. The rearrangement links TRBV30 to TRBJ1-4, with 8 bases matching TRBD1. Unmatched junction bases numbered 8, after V lost 3 bases and J lost 5 bases. Germline V lookup: CDR1 GTSNPN, CDR2 SVGIG (reference sequence). The CDR3 runs to 15 residues.

The V call is TRBV6-6, the J call TRBJ2-7, with TRBD1 matching 9 bases. This CDR3 spans 16 amino acids. J gave up 7 bases and V 4 bases, and 14 bases lay outside the gene matches. Germline V gene sequence: CDR1 MNHNY, CDR2 SVGAGI (reference sequence). CDR3 coding DNA: TGTGCCAGCAGTTCAAACTCCGGGACAGGGCTGGGGGAGCAGTACTTC. This gives the protein CASSSNSGTGLGEQYF.

The chain uses TRBV5-4 and TRBJ2-3; D remains unclear. The CDR3 is 15 amino acids. V shed 8 bases and J shed 2 bases, with 18 bases lying between them. The germline V gene encodes CDR1 SGHNT and CDR2 YYREEE (reference sequence). The CDR3 sequence: CARADGPAPTDTQYF. CDR3 in DNA: TGTGCCAGGGCTGATGGACCGGCCCCCACAGATACGCAGTATTTT.

This clone was detected once. The sample carries other DNA sequences with the same CDR3. The chain is built from TRBV6-1 and TRBJ1-1; D gene uncertain. With 0 bases removed from V and 0 bases from J, the gap between germline ends came to 5 bases. Looked up from germline, CDR1 is MNHNS and CDR2 is SASEGT. The CDR3 covers 14 residues. The DNA of the CDR3 is TGTGCCAGCAGTGAAGCTGGTATGAACACTGAAGCTTTCTTT. The encoded protein is CASSEAGMNTEAFF.